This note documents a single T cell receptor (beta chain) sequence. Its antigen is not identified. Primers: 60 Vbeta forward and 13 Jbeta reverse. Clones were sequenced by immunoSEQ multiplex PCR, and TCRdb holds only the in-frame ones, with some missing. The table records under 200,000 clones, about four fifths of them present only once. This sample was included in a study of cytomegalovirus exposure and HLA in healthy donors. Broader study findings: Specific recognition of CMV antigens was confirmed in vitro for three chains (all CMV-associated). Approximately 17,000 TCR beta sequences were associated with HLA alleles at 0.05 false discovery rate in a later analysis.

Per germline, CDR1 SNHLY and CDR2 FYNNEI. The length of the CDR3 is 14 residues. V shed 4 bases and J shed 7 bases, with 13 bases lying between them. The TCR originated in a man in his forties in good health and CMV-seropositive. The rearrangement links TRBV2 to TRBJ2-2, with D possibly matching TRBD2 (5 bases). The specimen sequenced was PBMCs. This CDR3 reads CASSVGILGGELFF. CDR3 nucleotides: TGTGCCAGCAGTGTTGGGATACTAGGCGGGGAGCTGTTTTTT.